The TCR beta chain under discussion was sequenced for a study of radiotherapy plus CTLA-4 blockade in lung cancer. The length of the CDR3 is 14 residues. The germline V gene encodes CDR1 SGHTA and CDR2 FQGNSA. The ends lost 3 bases at V and 8 bases at J; junction bases unmatched: 4. Focal radiation and CTLA-4 blockade (ipilimumab) were tested in chemo-refractory metastatic non-small-cell lung cancer patients. Data came from immunoSEQ multiplex PCR; TCRdb stores just in-frame clones and leaves some out. The sample contains approximately 60,000 clones, 70% to 85% of which appear only once. Specimen: peripheral blood, collected from a patient treated with radiotherapy plus ipilimumab. This chain uses TRBV7-2 with TRBJ1-6; 7 bases line up with TRBD1. This receptor was taken from a human donor with non-small cell lung cancer who had a complete response to radiotherapy plus ipilimumab. The CDR3 loop reads CASSLTGSDSPLHF. The CDR3 DNA is TGTGCCAGCAGCTTGACAGGGTCCGATTCACCCCTCCACTTT.